What follows is one TCR beta chain and its context. With V trimmed by 5 bases and J by 2 bases, 10 bases remained unmatched. The CDR3 sequence is 18 residues long. The germline V gene has CDR1 LNHDA and CDR2 SQIVND (reference sequence). The data are from a study of blood T cell repertoires in COVID-19. Study context: The samples span acute and convalescent COVID-19 from the United States, Italy and Spain. Nucleic acid was either cDNA or gDNA, and it came from T cells, B-cell-depleted T cells, or PBMCs.

Original processing methods: Reference gene primers were amplified, and this amplification served to estimate nucleated cell counts. The data were produced by immunoSEQ multiplex PCR, yet TCRdb's version contains in-frame clones alone and is incomplete. Clone size and the V and J calls come from that table; the DNA yielded D and trimming. Of 270,000 or so clones listed, 80% to 90% were seen once; the top ten hold around a tenth. The chain has TRBV19 and TRBJ2-1; 12 positions match TRBD2. The sequence derives from a woman aged 45 to 65 who had recovered from COVID-19. The material sequenced was peripheral blood. The CDR3 coding sequence is TGTGCCAGTAGTGCGGGACTAGCGGGCCCCCGGGCCTACAATGAGCAGTTCTTC. Residues: CASSAGLAGPRAYNEQFF.